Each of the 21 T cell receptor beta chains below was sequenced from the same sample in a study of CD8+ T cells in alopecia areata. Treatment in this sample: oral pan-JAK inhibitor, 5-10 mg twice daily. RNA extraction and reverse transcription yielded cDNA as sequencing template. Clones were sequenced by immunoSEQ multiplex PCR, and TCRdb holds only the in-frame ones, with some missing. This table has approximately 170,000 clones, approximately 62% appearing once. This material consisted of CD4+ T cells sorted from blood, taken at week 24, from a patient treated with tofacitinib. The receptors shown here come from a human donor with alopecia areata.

CDR3 DNA: TGTGCCATCAGTGAGTCCAAGGGGACAGCTAATCAGCCCCAGCATTTT. This sequence encodes CAISESKGTANQPQHF. V is TRBV10-3 and J is TRBJ1-5; TRBD1 agrees at 7 bases. Looked up from germline, CDR1 is ENHRY and CDR2 is SYGVKD. The CDR3 length is 16 residues. With 0 bases clipped from V and 4 bases from J, the junction kept 6 bases outside the gene matches.

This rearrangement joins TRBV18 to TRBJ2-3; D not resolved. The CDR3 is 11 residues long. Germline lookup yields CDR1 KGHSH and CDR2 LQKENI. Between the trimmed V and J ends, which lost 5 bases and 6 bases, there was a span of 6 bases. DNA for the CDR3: TGTGCCAGCTCAGCAGCGGATACGCAGTATTTT. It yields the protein CASSAADTQYF.

CDR3 DNA: TGTGCCATCAGTCCCTCCAGGGGGCCAGGCTACACCTTC. Translation gives CAISPSRGPGYTF. The chain has TRBV10-3 and TRBJ1-2; 8 positions agree with TRBD1. V lost 5 bases, J lost 8 bases, and 7 bases stayed unmatched. Germline assignment: CDR1 ENHRY and CDR2 SYGVKD. The CDR3 sequence is 13 residues long.

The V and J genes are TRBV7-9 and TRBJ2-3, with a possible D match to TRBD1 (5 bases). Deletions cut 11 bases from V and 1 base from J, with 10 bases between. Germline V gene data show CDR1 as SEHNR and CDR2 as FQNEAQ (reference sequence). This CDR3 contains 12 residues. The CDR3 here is CAQSTGTDTQYF. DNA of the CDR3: TGTGCCCAGTCGACAGGCACAGATACGCAGTATTTT.

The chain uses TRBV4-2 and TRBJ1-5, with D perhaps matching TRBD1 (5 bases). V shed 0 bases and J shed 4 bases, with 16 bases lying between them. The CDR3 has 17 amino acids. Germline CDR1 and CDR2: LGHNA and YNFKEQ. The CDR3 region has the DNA TGTGCCAGCAGCCAAGATGTGGGGCAGGGTGCAAATCAGCCCCAGCATTTT. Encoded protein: CASSQDVGQGANQPQHF.

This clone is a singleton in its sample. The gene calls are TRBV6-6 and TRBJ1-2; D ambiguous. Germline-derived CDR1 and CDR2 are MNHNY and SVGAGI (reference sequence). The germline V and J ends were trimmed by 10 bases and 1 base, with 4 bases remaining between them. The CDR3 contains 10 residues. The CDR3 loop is CATDNYGYTF. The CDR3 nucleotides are TGTGCCACCGATAACTATGGCTACACCTTC.

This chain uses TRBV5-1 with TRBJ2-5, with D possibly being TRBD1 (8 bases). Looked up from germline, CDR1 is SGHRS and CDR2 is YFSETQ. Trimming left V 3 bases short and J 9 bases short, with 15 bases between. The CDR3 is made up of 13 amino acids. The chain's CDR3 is CASSSGQGGAQYF. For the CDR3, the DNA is TGCGCCAGCAGCTCCGGACAGGGAGGGGCCCAGTACTTC.

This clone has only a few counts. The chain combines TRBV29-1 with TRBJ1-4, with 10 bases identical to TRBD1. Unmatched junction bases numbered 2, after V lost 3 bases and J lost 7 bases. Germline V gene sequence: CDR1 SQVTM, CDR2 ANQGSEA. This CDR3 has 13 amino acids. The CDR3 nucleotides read TGCAGCGTTGAGGGACAGGGGAGTGAAAAACTGTTTTTT. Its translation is CSVEGQGSEKLFF. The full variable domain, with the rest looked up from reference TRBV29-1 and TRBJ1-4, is SAVISQKPSRDICQRGTSLTIQCQVDSQVTMMFWYRQQPGQSLTLIATANQGSEATYESGFVIDKFPISRPNLTFSTLTVSNMSPEDSSIYLCSVEGQGSEKLFFGSGTQLSVL.

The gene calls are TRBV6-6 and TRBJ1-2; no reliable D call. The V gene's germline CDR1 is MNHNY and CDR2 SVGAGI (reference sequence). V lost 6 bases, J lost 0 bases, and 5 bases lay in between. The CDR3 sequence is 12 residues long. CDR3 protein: CASRETNYGYTF. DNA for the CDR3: TGTGCCAGCAGGGAAACTAACTATGGCTACACCTTC.

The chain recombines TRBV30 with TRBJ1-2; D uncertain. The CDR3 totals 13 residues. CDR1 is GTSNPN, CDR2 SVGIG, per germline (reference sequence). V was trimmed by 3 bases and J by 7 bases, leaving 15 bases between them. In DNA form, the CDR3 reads TGTGCCTGGAGCGGAGGGATGGAAAGTGGCTACACCTTC. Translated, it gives CAWSGGMESGYTF.

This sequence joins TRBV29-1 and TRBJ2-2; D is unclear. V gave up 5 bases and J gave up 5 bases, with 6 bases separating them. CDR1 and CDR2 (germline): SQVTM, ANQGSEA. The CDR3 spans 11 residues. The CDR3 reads CSVRWTGELFF. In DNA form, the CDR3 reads TGCAGCGTTCGTTGGACCGGGGAGCTGTTTTTT.

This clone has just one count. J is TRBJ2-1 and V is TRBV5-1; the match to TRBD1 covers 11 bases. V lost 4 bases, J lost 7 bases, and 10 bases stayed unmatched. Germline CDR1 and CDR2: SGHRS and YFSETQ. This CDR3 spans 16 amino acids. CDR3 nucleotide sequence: TGCGCCAGCAGCATACTCCCGGGACAGGGGGAGAATGAGCAGTTCTTC. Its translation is CASSILPGQGENEQFF.

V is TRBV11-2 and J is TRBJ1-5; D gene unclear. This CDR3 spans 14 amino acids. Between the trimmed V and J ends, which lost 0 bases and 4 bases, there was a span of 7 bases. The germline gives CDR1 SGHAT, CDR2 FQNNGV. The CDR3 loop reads CASSLESGNQPQHF. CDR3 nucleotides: TGTGCCAGCAGCTTAGAGAGCGGGAATCAGCCCCAGCATTTT.

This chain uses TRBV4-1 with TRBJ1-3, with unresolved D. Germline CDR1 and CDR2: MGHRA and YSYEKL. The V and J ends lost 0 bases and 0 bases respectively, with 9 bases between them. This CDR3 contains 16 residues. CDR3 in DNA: TGCGCCAGCAGCCAAGAGAAGAGCGCCTCTGGAAACACCATATATTTT. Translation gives CASSQEKSASGNTIYF.

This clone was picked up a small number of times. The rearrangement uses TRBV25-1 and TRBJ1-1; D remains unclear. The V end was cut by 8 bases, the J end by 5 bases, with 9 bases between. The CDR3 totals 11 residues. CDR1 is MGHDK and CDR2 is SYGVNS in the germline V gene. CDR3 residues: CASPGRTEAFF. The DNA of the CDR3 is TGTGCCAGCCCCGGTCGTACTGAAGCTTTCTTT. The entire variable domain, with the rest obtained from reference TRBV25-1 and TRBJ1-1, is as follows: EADIYQTPRYLVIGTGKKITLECSQTMGHDKMYWYQQDPGMELHLIHYSYGVNSTEKGDLSSESTVSRIRTEHFPLTLESARPSHTSQYLCASPGRTEAFFGQGTRLTVV.

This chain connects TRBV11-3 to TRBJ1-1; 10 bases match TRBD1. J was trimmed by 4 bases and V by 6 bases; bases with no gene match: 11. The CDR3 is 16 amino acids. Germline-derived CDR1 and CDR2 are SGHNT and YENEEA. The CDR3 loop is CASSLGQGLGGTEAFF. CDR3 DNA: TGTGCCAGCAGTTTGGGACAGGGGCTTGGAGGCACTGAAGCTTTCTTT.

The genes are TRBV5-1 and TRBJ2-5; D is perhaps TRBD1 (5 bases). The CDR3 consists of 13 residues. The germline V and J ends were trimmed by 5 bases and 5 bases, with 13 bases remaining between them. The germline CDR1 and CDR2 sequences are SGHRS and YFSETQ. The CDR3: CASRGRGRETQYF. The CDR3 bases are TGCGCCAGCAGAGGAAGGGGCAGGGAGACCCAGTACTTC.

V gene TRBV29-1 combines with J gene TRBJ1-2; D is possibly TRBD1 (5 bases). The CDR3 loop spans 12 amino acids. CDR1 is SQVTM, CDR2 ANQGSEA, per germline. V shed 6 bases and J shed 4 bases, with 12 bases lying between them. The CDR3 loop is CSVRRDGYGYTF. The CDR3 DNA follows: TGCAGCGTCCGGCGGGACGGCTATGGCTACACCTTC.

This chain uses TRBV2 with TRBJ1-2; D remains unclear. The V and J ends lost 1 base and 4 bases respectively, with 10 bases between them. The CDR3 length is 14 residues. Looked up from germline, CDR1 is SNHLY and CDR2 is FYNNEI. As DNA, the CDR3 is TGTGCCAGCAGTGAAGAGGCAGGCCTCTATGGCTACACCTTC. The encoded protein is CASSEEAGLYGYTF.

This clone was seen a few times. CDR3 nucleotide sequence: TGCGCCAGCAGCACCGCTTCAACAAGGGATACGCAGTATTTT. Translated: CASSTASTRDTQYF. The V call is TRBV5-1, the J call TRBJ2-3, with D uncertain. CDR3 size: 14 residues. Germline-derived CDR1 and CDR2 are SGHRS and YFSETQ. V gave up 4 bases and J gave up 6 bases, with 15 bases separating them.

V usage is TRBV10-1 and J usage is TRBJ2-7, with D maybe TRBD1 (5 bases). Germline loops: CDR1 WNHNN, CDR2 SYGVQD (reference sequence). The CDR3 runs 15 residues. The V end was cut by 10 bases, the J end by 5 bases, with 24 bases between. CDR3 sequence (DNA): TGCGCCATTCGTACCCCTCAGGGTACTAACGACGAGCAGTACTTC. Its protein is CAIRTPQGTNDEQYF.